The clone carrying this T cell receptor (beta chain) occurred many times. Germline V lookup: CDR1 MDHEN, CDR2 SYDVKM. V gave up 6 bases and J gave up 1 base; unmatched junction bases: 7. This CDR3 has 15 amino acids. TCRdb passed the RT-PCR reads through MiXCR, listing each CDR3 protein once. The table has over a thousand distinct CDR3 sequences, about 37% seen once; the top ten hold about 9.6%. The chain joins TRBV28 to TRBJ2-3, with 7 bases that match TRBD1. Sequenced sample: memory CD4+ T cells from salivary gland. This receptor was identified in a female donor with primary Sjogren's syndrome. The CDR3 sequence: CASRTGTARTDTQYF. The CDR3 nucleotides are TGTGCCAGCAGGACCGGGACAGCCCGCACAGATACGCAGTATTTT. The entire variable domain, with the rest obtained from reference TRBV28 and TRBJ2-3, is as follows: DVKVTQSSRYLVKRTGEKVFLECVQDMDHENMFWYRQDPGLGLRLIYFSYDVKMKEKGDIPEGYSVSREKKERFSLILESASTNQTSMYLCASRTGTARTDTQYFGPGTRLTVL.